Shown below are 30 T cell receptor beta chains from a single sample sequenced in a study of T cell repertoires in cytomegalovirus infection. TCRdb used MiXCR to reprocess the reads, holding one entry per CDR3 protein. This table has hundreds of thousands of distinct CDR3 sequences, 35% appearing once. Sequenced: PBMCs. These TCRs come from a human donor in good health (CMV status not recorded). Some clones in this sample may be carry-over from other donors' samples.

This clonotype was found a few times. This rearrangement joins TRBV2 to TRBJ2-7; D is undetermined. The CDR3 sequence is 12 residues long. The germline V and J ends were trimmed by 8 bases and 0 bases, with 8 bases remaining between them. CDR1 SNHLY and CDR2 FYNNEI come from the germline V gene. CDR3 DNA: TGTGCCAGCCGGTCCCTCTCCTACGAGCAGTACTTC. The encoded protein is CASRSLSYEQYF.

There are a few counts of this clonotype. The chain carries TRBV6-2 or TRBV6-3 and TRBJ1-1; the D gene is possibly TRBD1 (5 bases). The CDR3 runs to 15 residues. The germline CDR1 and CDR2 sequences are MNHEY and SVGEGT. Trimming cost V 2 bases and J 4 bases, with 14 bases left between them. CDR3 in DNA: TGTGCCAGCAGTTACGACGGTTTAGGGGCCACTGAAGCTTTCTTT. It encodes CASSYDGLGATEAFF.

The chain couples TRBV5-4 to TRBJ2-3; 7 bases map to TRBD2. The germline CDR1 and CDR2 sequences are SGHNT and YYREEE (reference sequence). This CDR3 region has 17 residues. The junction had 13 bases not matched to a gene; V was cut back by 3 bases and J by 3 bases. The CDR3 sequence: CASSSLGPGGGTDTQYF. CDR3 nucleotide sequence: TGTGCCAGCAGCTCCCTTGGCCCGGGAGGAGGGACAGATACGCAGTATTTT.

This clonotype occurred a few times. The chain has TRBV11-2 and TRBJ2-7; 14 nucleotides match TRBD2. CDR3 length: 18 amino acids. After removal of 4 bases from V and 0 bases from J, the junction contained 8 bases not matched to a gene. Germline lookup yields CDR1 SGHAT and CDR2 FQNNGV. The CDR3 DNA reads TGTGCCAGCAGCTCGACCCGGGGGACTAGCGGGAGCTCCTACGAGCAGTACTTC. This gives the protein CASSSTRGTSGSSYEQYF.

This clonotype has just a few counts. This chain connects TRBV7-9 to TRBJ2-5; D may match TRBD1 or TRBD2 (5 bases each). CDR3 length: 15 amino acids. From germline, CDR1 is SEHNR and CDR2 FQNEAQ (reference sequence). V lost 5 bases and J 3 bases, leaving 16 bases between the germline ends. CDR3 nucleotide sequence: TGTGCCAGCAGCCTCACCGAGGGGCTGGAAGAGACCCAGTACTTC. It yields the protein CASSLTEGLEETQYF. The entire variable domain, with the rest obtained from reference TRBV7-9 and TRBJ2-5, is as follows: DTGVSQNPRHKITKRGQNVTFRCDPISEHNRLYWYRQTLGQGPEFLTYFQNEAQLEKSRLLSDRFSAERPKGSFSTLEIQRTEQGDSAMYLCASSLTEGLEETQYFGPGTRLLVL.

The gene calls are TRBV7-8 and TRBJ2-5; 9 nucleotides match TRBD2. V lost 2 bases to trimming and J lost 9 bases; unmatched junction nucleotides: 10. The CDR3 is 15 residues long. The germline V gene has CDR1 SGHVS and CDR2 FQNEAQ. The CDR3 reads CASSLLAGWGESQYF. The CDR3 DNA follows: TGTGCCAGCAGCTTACTAGCGGGGTGGGGTGAGTCCCAGTACTTC.

The V gene is TRBV5-6, the J gene TRBJ2-7, with 7 positions matching TRBD1. CDR1 and CDR2 from the germline V gene are SGHDT and YYEEEE. The V and J ends lost 3 bases and 4 bases, in that order; junction bases with no gene match: 7. The length of the CDR3 is 14 residues. The CDR3 nucleotides are TGTGCCAGCAGCTCGGACCCGACAGGGTACGAGCAGTACTTC. Its protein is CASSSDPTGYEQYF.

A note on this clonotype: Sequence at one end of the junction differs from germline and may be a read error. The chain joins TRBV7-2 to TRBJ2-5; D gene ambiguous. CDR1 is SGHTA and CDR2 is FQGNSA in the germline V gene. This CDR3 is built from 15 residues. The CDR3: CASILPPLVQETQYF. The DNA of the CDR3 is TGTGCCAGCATCTTACCCCCCCTCGTTCAGGAGACCCAGTACTTC.

The V call is TRBV7-8, the J call TRBJ2-2, with D possibly matching TRBD1 (6 bases). Trimming removed 1 base at V and 4 bases at J, with 13 bases between. The CDR3 is 16 residues long. The germline gives CDR1 SGHVS, CDR2 FQNEAQ. The DNA of the CDR3 is TGTGCCAGCAGCTTAGTTTGGGGGCGCGGCACCGGGGAGCTGTTTTTT. It translates to CASSLVWGRGTGELFF.

Comments on this clonotype: One junction end disagrees with the germline gene, perhaps due to a read error. The chain carries TRBV20-1 and TRBJ1-2, with 7 positions matching TRBD1. The V gene's germline CDR1 is DFQATT and CDR2 SNEGSKA (reference sequence). The CDR3 extends over 15 amino acids. The CDR3 loop is CGARDSSGTVGGYTF. The CDR3 DNA sequence: TGCGGTGCTAGAGACAGTTCCGGGACAGTGGGAGGCTACACCTTC.

The chain combines TRBV27 with TRBJ2-1; 8 bases align to TRBD1. CDR1 and CDR2 from the germline V gene are MNHEY and SMNVEV (reference sequence). The V segment lost 5 bases and the J segment 6 bases; nucleotides outside the gene matches: 9. CDR3 length: 15 residues. The CDR3 loop reads CASSVTGQGFNEQFF. The CDR3 coding sequence is TGTGCCAGCAGTGTTACTGGACAGGGTTTCAATGAGCAGTTCTTC.

The V call is TRBV12-3 or TRBV12-4, the J call TRBJ1-3; 8 positions match TRBD1. Unmatched junction bases numbered 6, after V lost 5 bases and J lost 0 bases. The CDR3 totals 16 residues. CDR3 bases: TGTGCCAGCAGTCCGGGACAGGAGAGCTCTGGAAACACCATATATTTT. Translated: CASSPGQESSGNTIYF.

This sequence joins TRBV12-3 or TRBV12-4 and TRBJ1-6; tentatively, D is TRBD1 (6 bases). The CDR3 sequence is 16 residues long. Trimming stripped 6 bases from V and 6 bases from J, with 18 bases between. CDR3 coding DNA: TGTGCCAGCAGAAAAGAAACAGGGATGGTTAATTCACCCCTCCACTTT. Its protein is CASRKETGMVNSPLHF.

This clonotype was seen only a few times. Written as DNA, the CDR3 is TGTGCCAGCAGCCAACAGGGTTTGGGTTTGAGCACTGAAGCTTTCTTT. This sequence encodes CASSQQGLGLSTEAFF. This chain connects TRBV7-9 to TRBJ1-1; tentative D call: TRBD1 (6 bases). V was clipped by 5 bases and J by 4 bases, with 20 bases between them. The CDR3 totals 16 residues. Germline V gives CDR1 SEHNR, CDR2 FQNEAQ (reference sequence).

This clonotype was observed a few times. The V and J genes are TRBV13 and TRBJ2-5; D tentatively fits TRBD1 or TRBD2 (5 bases each). Germline CDR1 and CDR2: PRHDT and FYEKMQ (reference sequence). The V and J ends lost 5 bases and 5 bases respectively, with 9 bases between them. CDR3 length: 12 amino acids. The CDR3 DNA reads TGTGCCAGCAGCGTGGGGGTTGAGACCCAGTACTTC. It codes for CASSVGVETQYF.

This clonotype showed up just a few times. It may be a read error: a sequence one base away is much more abundant. V and J are TRBV28 and TRBJ2-3, with D maybe TRBD1 (6 bases). CDR1 MDHEN and CDR2 SYDVKM come from the germline V gene. The germline V and J ends were trimmed by 6 bases and 0 bases, with 7 bases remaining between them. CDR3 length: 13 residues. As DNA, the CDR3 is TGTGCCAGCAGGAGGGGGAGCACAGATACGCAGTATTTT. Translated, it gives CASRRGSTDTQYF. The entire variable domain, with the rest obtained from reference TRBV28 and TRBJ2-3, is as follows: DVKVTQSSRYLVKRTGEKVFLECVQDMDHENMFWYRQDPGLGLRLIYFSYDVKMKEKGDIPEGYSVSREKKERFSLILESASTNQTSMYLCASRRGSTDTQYFGPGTRLTVL.

On this clonotype itself: At one end, the junction sequence differs from germline, possibly due to a read error. The chain uses TRBV28 and TRBJ2-5; no reliable D call. Germline CDR1 reads MDHEN; CDR2 reads SYDVKM. This CDR3 is 14 amino acids long. DNA for the CDR3: TGTGCCAGCAGTTTATTCAGACTGCAAGATACCCAGTACTTC. Translating it yields CASSLFRLQDTQYF. Full variable domain (outside the CDR3, taken from reference TRBV28 and TRBJ2-5): DVKVTQSSRYLVKRTGEKVFLECVQDMDHENMFWYRQDPGLGLRLIYFSYDVKMKEKGDIPEGYSVSREKKERFSLILESASTNQTSMYLCASSLFRLQDTQYFGPGTRLLVL.

This clonotype was seen ten or more times. V and J are TRBV6-1 and TRBJ1-2, with D unclear. Deletions cut 2 bases from V and 2 bases from J, with 15 bases between. CDR1 is MNHNS, CDR2 SASEGT, per germline. The CDR3 totals 16 residues. The CDR3: CASSEKGSTMNYGYTF. The DNA for the CDR3 is TGTGCCAGCAGTGAAAAAGGCAGCACTATGAACTATGGCTACACCTTC.

This clonotype turned up a few times. It is likely a read error, because the conserved phenylalanine at the end of the CDR3 is missing. The DNA is left out, because the CDR3 cannot be placed on it with certainty; the CDR3 is given as TCRdb lists it. V is TRBV7-2 and J is TRBJ2-1; the table's D call, TRBD2, has no DNA check behind it. The CDR3 has 15 amino acids, counting both end residues. In germline, CDR1 is SGHTA, CDR2 FQGNSA. The CDR3 loop reads CASSFRTSGYNEQLL.

V is TRBV12-3 or TRBV12-4 and J is TRBJ1-2; D is possibly TRBD1 (6 bases). Trimming removed 0 bases at V and 1 base at J, with 12 bases between. CDR3 length equals 16 residues. CDR3 sequence reads: CASSLAGGKGNYGYTF. CDR3 nucleotide sequence: TGTGCCAGCAGTTTAGCTGGGGGCAAGGGTAACTATGGCTACACCTTC.

In this sample, this clonotype turned up a few times. This chain uses TRBV28 with TRBJ1-2; D possibly corresponds to TRBD1 (5 bases). V lost 5 bases to trimming and J lost 4 bases, with 17 bases between them. CDR1 MDHEN and CDR2 SYDVKM come from the germline V gene. The CDR3 is made up of 15 amino acids. The CDR3 loop reads CASSRLGVRGYGYTF. The CDR3 DNA sequence: TGTGCCAGCAGTCGTCTAGGGGTCCGGGGCTATGGCTACACCTTC.

The V gene is TRBV5-4, the J gene TRBJ1-1, with 11 bases aligning to TRBD1. The CDR3 has 18 residues. CDR1 is SGHNT and CDR2 is YYREEE in the germline V gene (reference sequence). The V and J ends lost 4 bases and 4 bases, in that order; junction bases with no gene match: 15. CDR3 region: CASSPQPGQGVGVTEAFF. DNA of the CDR3: TGTGCCAGCAGCCCCCAGCCGGGACAGGGGGTTGGGGTCACTGAAGCTTTCTTT.

CDR3 in DNA: TGCAGTGCTAGAGATTCCGGGGCGGGGTACAATGAGCAGTTCTTC. Amino acid sequence: CSARDSGAGYNEQFF. The chain employs TRBV20-1 and TRBJ2-1; possibly TRBD2 for D (6 bases). The germline gives CDR1 DFQATT, CDR2 SNEGSKA (reference sequence). The CDR3 covers 15 residues. Trimming left V 0 bases short and J 4 bases short, with 13 bases between.

The chain uses TRBV7-2 and TRBJ2-3, with D perhaps TRBD1 or TRBD2 (5 bases each). This CDR3 has 16 amino acids. The V gene lost 5 bases and the J gene lost 1 base, with 16 bases spanning the gap. Germline V gives CDR1 SGHTA, CDR2 FQGNSA. The CDR3 loop is CASSNPIGARTDTQYF. The CDR3 DNA reads as TGTGCCAGCAGCAACCCTATCGGGGCCCGCACAGATACGCAGTATTTT. The variable domain in full, with the rest retrieved from reference TRBV7-2 and TRBJ2-3, is GAGVSQSPSNKVTEKGKDVELRCDPISGHTALYWYRQSLGQGLEFLIYFQGNSAPDKSGLPSDRFSAERTGGSVSTLTIQRTQQEDSAVYLCASSNPIGARTDTQYFGPGTRLTVL.

V and J are TRBV2 and TRBJ2-2, with 7 bases matching TRBD2. The germline CDR1 and CDR2 sequences are SNHLY and FYNNEI. V lost 8 bases, J lost 6 bases, and 3 bases stayed unmatched. The CDR3 is made up of 12 amino acids. The CDR3 sequence is CASARGAGELFF. In DNA, the CDR3 is TGTGCCAGCGCCCGGGGGGCCGGGGAGCTGTTTTTT.

This clonotype showed up many times. The J gene is TRBJ2-7, the V gene TRBV7-2, with 10 bases matching TRBD2. The J segment lost 13 bases and the V segment lost 5 bases, leaving 8 bases of the junction unmatched. This CDR3 is 12 amino acids long. Per the germline V gene, CDR1 is SGHTA and CDR2 is FQGNSA. The CDR3 DNA reads TGTGCCAGCAGCCCAGGGGCTAGCGGGAGTTACTTC. This encodes CASSPGASGSYF.

This clonotype was counted between two and nine times. The chain employs TRBV27 and TRBJ2-1; 9 bases match TRBD2. J lost 5 bases, V lost 6 bases, and 14 bases had no gene match. Germline V gene data show CDR1 as MNHEY and CDR2 as SMNVEV (reference sequence). CDR3 size: 17 residues. The CDR3 sequence is CASSFLVASGANNEQFF. CDR3 bases: TGTGCCAGCAGCTTCCTCGTGGCTAGCGGGGCAAACAATGAGCAGTTCTTC.

This clonotype came up a few times. The J gene is TRBJ2-2, the V gene TRBV19; 9 nucleotides match TRBD1. In germline, CDR1 is LNHDA, CDR2 SQIVND (reference sequence). Unmatched junction bases numbered 7, after V lost 5 bases and J lost 6 bases. This CDR3 region has 15 residues. The CDR3 sequence: CASSGTGKGAGELFF. CDR3 in DNA: TGTGCCAGTAGTGGGACAGGGAAGGGAGCCGGGGAGCTGTTTTTT.

The chain employs TRBV12-3 or TRBV12-4 and TRBJ1-6; no definite D call. This CDR3 spans 11 amino acids. V was pared by 3 bases and J by 13 bases, with 7 bases between. CDR3 sequence reads: CASSFNPPLHF. In DNA, the CDR3 is TGTGCCAGCAGTTTTAATCCCCCCCTCCACTTT.

This clonotype has more than one count but fewer than ten. The V gene is TRBV7-2, the J gene TRBJ2-3, with 9 bases fitting TRBD2. Germline lookup yields CDR1 SGHTA and CDR2 FQGNSA. The CDR3 has 16 residues. V lost 4 bases and J lost 4; bases outside the gene matches: 9. CDR3 loop: CASSSSGAGGADTQYF. In DNA, the CDR3 is TGTGCCAGCAGCTCTAGCGGGGCCGGCGGGGCAGATACGCAGTATTTT.